These 21 T cell receptor beta chains originate from one sample sequenced in a study of blood T cell repertoires in COVID-19. Generated by immunoSEQ multiplex PCR, the TCRdb table keeps only in-frame clones and is missing some. In the table there are about 250,000 clones, 65% to 85% of which are singletons. The source material was peripheral blood. These receptors were obtained from a man aged 35-49 years with acute or convalescent COVID-19.

This chain connects TRBV6-4 to TRBJ1-1; D uncertain. The CDR3 runs to 13 residues. Trimming left V 5 bases short and J 0 bases short, with 7 bases between. Germline values: CDR1 MRHNA, CDR2 SNTAGT. CDR3: CASSFNLNTEAFF. For the CDR3, the DNA is TGTGCCAGCAGTTTTAACTTGAACACTGAAGCTTTCTTT.

The chain links TRBV5-4 to TRBJ2-1; maybe TRBD2 (6 bases). The CDR3 covers 15 residues. The V end was cut by 4 bases, the J end by 8 bases, with 19 bases between. Per the germline V gene, CDR1 is SGHNT and CDR2 is YYREEE (reference sequence). CDR3 sequence reads: CASSVPGLKGDEQFF. The CDR3 nucleotides are TGTGCCAGCAGCGTTCCGGGACTCAAAGGCGATGAGCAGTTCTTC.

This sequence joins TRBV19 and TRBJ2-2; no definite D call. CDR3 length: 13 amino acids. Trimming took off 5 bases at V and 5 bases at J, with 9 bases between the two ends. The germline V gene encodes CDR1 LNHDA and CDR2 SQIVND (reference sequence). For the CDR3, the DNA is TGTGCCAGTAGTTATAGAACGACCGGGGAGCTGTTTTTT. This translates into CASSYRTTGELFF.

This rearrangement joins TRBV20-1 to TRBJ1-1; D is undetermined. The CDR3 spans 15 residues. V was cut by 3 bases and J by 0 bases, with 14 bases left in between. Germline V gene sequence: CDR1 DFQATT, CDR2 SNEGSKA (reference sequence). The CDR3 region is CSASRQVPMNTEAFF. The CDR3 coding sequence is TGCAGTGCTAGTAGGCAGGTACCAATGAACACTGAAGCTTTCTTT.

This clone was seen just once. The chain combines TRBV15 with TRBJ1-5; 9 positions match TRBD1. Germline V gene sequence: CDR1 LNHNV, CDR2 YYDKDF (reference sequence). Trimming removed 0 bases from V and 2 bases from J; junction bases left unmatched: 11. The CDR3 is 19 residues long. The DNA for the CDR3 is TGTGCCACCAGCAGAGATCGGCGACAGGGGGTGCGCGGCAATCAGCCCCAGCATTTT. Translation gives CATSRDRRQGVRGNQPQHF.

J is TRBJ2-7 and V is TRBV12-3 or TRBV12-4, with no clear D. The V end was cut by 3 bases, the J end by 5 bases, with 11 bases between. The CDR3 runs to 13 residues. The CDR3 DNA is TGTGCCAGCAGTTTGAGTCCTCTGAACGAGCAGTACTTC. It codes for CASSLSPLNEQYF.

The chain couples TRBV5-1 to TRBJ1-1, with D possibly matching TRBD1 (6 bases). V lost 4 bases to trimming and J lost 4 bases, with 20 bases between them. The germline V gene encodes CDR1 SGHRS and CDR2 YFSETQ. CDR3 length equals 16 residues. The DNA of the CDR3 is TGCGCCAGCAGCCCCGAACGGACAGCTTCGAGCACTGAAGCTTTCTTT. The encoded protein is CASSPERTASSTEAFF.

V gene TRBV7-2 combines with J gene TRBJ1-5; D might be TRBD1 (6 bases). CDR1 is SGHTA and CDR2 is FQGNSA in the germline V gene. V was pared by 5 bases and J by 1 base, with 9 bases between. This CDR3 region has 14 residues. CDR3 bases: TGTGCCAGCAGCCCACAGGGAAGCAATCAGCCCCAGCATTTT. It encodes CASSPQGSNQPQHF.

J is TRBJ1-1 and V is TRBV18, with D perhaps matching TRBD1 (5 bases). This CDR3 has 16 amino acids. The germline gives CDR1 KGHSH, CDR2 LQKENI. V lost 2 bases, J lost 1 base, and 14 bases lay in between. The DNA of the CDR3 is TGTGCCAGCTCACCAGATCGGTCCAGGGAGAACACTGAAGCTTTCTTT. This sequence encodes CASSPDRSRENTEAFF.

The chain uses TRBV3-1 (or the pseudogene TRBV3-2) and TRBJ2-1; 8 nucleotides match TRBD2. Germline assignment: CDR1 LGHDT and CDR2 YNNKEL (reference sequence). CDR3 length: 17 amino acids. Trimming took 0 bases from V and 4 from J; bases not matched to a gene: 8. The CDR3 DNA sequence: TGTGCCAGCAGCCAAGATCTTGCGGGAGGAATATACAATGAGCAGTTCTTC. It specifies CASSQDLAGGIYNEQFF.

The rearrangement uses TRBV2 and TRBJ1-2, with TRBD1 matching 12 bases. V trimming: 0 bases; J trimming: 8 bases; junction bases outside the gene matches: 13. The germline V gene encodes CDR1 SNHLY and CDR2 FYNNEI. CDR3 size: 18 residues. The CDR3 DNA is TGTGCCAGCAGTGAAGCGCTTCGGGGGACAGGGGGCCTCGGCGGCTACACCTTC. Residues: CASSEALRGTGGLGGYTF.

V is TRBV2 and J is TRBJ1-1, with D uncertain. CDR1 and CDR2 from the germline V gene are SNHLY and FYNNEI. The ends were cut back, 4 bases at V and 4 bases at J, with 10 bases in the middle. The length of the CDR3 is 13 residues. In DNA, the CDR3 is TGTGCCAGCAGTGGAGACCCGGGCACTGAAGCTTTCTTT. It encodes CASSGDPGTEAFF.

CDR3 protein: CASSFTGGQQYF. As DNA, the CDR3 is TGTGCCAGCAGCTTTACAGGGGGTCAGCAGTACTTC. J is TRBJ2-7 and V is TRBV11-3; 8 nucleotides align to TRBD1. The V gene's germline CDR1 is SGHNT and CDR2 YENEEA. The CDR3 loop spans 12 amino acids. The J segment lost 8 bases and the V segment lost 3 bases, leaving 3 bases of the junction unmatched.

This clone was observed a few times. V is TRBV3-1 (or the pseudogene TRBV3-2) and J is TRBJ1-4; a possible D gene is TRBD1 (6 bases). The V gene lost 0 bases and the J gene lost 8 bases, with 22 bases spanning the gap. The germline gives CDR1 LGHDT, CDR2 YNNKEL (reference sequence). The CDR3 contains 18 residues. The chain's CDR3 is CASSQEAPTSPRGEKLFF. The CDR3, as DNA: TGTGCCAGCAGCCAAGAGGCTCCTACATCTCCCAGGGGCGAAAAACTGTTTTTT.

The chain recombines TRBV5-4 with TRBJ1-2; TRBD1 might be the D (6 bases). CDR3 length: 14 residues. The V gene lost 0 bases and the J gene lost 3 bases, with 9 bases spanning the gap. Germline assignment: CDR1 SGHNT and CDR2 YYREEE (reference sequence). This chain's CDR3 is CASSLGTEYYGYTF. The CDR3 nucleotides are TGTGCCAGCAGCTTGGGGACAGAGTACTATGGCTACACCTTC.

The chain joins TRBV5-1 to TRBJ2-1, with 12 bases aligning to TRBD1. Germline V gene lookup returns CDR1 SGHRS and CDR2 YFSETQ. The CDR3 totals 17 residues. V gave up 0 bases and J gave up 5 bases; unmatched junction bases: 6. The CDR3 bases are TGCGCCAGCAGCTTGGCCTCCGGGACAGGGGGCAACAATGAGCAGTTCTTC. It translates to CASSLASGTGGNNEQFF.

V and J are TRBV2 and TRBJ1-2; D remains unclear. Germline loops: CDR1 SNHLY, CDR2 FYNNEI. The CDR3 is 13 amino acids. V dropped 1 base and J dropped 8 bases, with 11 bases sitting between them. The CDR3 loop is CASSEGLEGGYTF. CDR3 coding DNA: TGTGCCAGCAGTGAAGGTCTGGAGGGCGGCTACACCTTC.

The chain carries TRBV18 and TRBJ1-5; tentatively, D is TRBD1 (6 bases). V was shortened by 1 base and J by 5 bases, with 12 bases between the two germline ends. Germline assignment: CDR1 KGHSH and CDR2 LQKENI. This CDR3 has 15 amino acids. For the CDR3, the DNA is TGTGCCAGCTCACCACAGGTCCAGGGGCATCAGCCCCAGCATTTT. Its protein is CASSPQVQGHQPQHF.

The V gene is TRBV7-8, the J gene TRBJ2-1; 13 positions match TRBD2. The V and J ends lost 0 bases and 4 bases, in that order; junction bases with no gene match: 3. This CDR3 has 17 amino acids. CDR1 and CDR2 from the germline V gene are SGHVS and FQNEAQ. The CDR3: CASSLAPGLAGYNEQFF. The CDR3 DNA is TGTGCCAGCAGCTTAGCGCCGGGACTAGCGGGATACAATGAGCAGTTCTTC.

V usage is TRBV13 and J usage is TRBJ2-7; 7 bases are shared with TRBD2. CDR3 length equals 16 residues. CDR1 and CDR2 (germline): PRHDT, FYEKMQ (reference sequence). V lost 2 bases to trimming and J lost 2 bases; unmatched junction nucleotides: 9. The CDR3 loop reads CASSLYTPGTTYEQYF. The CDR3 DNA sequence: TGTGCCAGCAGCTTATATACCCCTGGGACTACCTACGAGCAGTACTTC.

This clone was observed a few times. The chain uses TRBV14 and TRBJ2-2; no firm D call. Trimming took off 2 bases at V and 8 bases at J, with 6 bases between the two ends. The CDR3 is 12 amino acids. Germline values: CDR1 SGHDN, CDR2 FVKESK. The CDR3 is CASSQQLGELFF. The DNA of the CDR3 is TGTGCCAGCAGCCAACAGTTAGGGGAGCTGTTTTTT.